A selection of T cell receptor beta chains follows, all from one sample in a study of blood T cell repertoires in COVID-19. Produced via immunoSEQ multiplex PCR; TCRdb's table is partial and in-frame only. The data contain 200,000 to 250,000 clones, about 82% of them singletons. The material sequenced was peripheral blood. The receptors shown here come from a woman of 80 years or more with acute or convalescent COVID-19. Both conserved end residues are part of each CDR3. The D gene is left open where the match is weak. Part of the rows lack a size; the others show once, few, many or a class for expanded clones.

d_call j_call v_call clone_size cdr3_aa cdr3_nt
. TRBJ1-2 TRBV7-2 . CASSLSGLAYGYTF TGTGCCAGCAGCTTATCCGGACTTGCCTATGGCTACACCTTC
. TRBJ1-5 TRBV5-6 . CASSLNGGASQPQHF TGTGCCAGCAGCTTGAATGGGGGGGCGAGTCAGCCCCAGCATTTT
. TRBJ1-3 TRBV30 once CAWSTGILSGNTIYF TGTGCCTGGAGTACCGGGATCCTCTCTGGAAACACCATATATTTT
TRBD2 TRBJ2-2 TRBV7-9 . CASSLVLADTGELFF TGTGCCAGCAGCTTGGTACTAGCGGACACCGGGGAGCTGTTTTTT
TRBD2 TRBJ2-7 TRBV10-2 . CASSAWGGGTYEQYF TGCGCCAGCAGTGCTTGGGGCGGGGGGACCTACGAGCAGTACTTC
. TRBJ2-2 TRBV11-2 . CASSLDIQGGTGELFF TGTGCCAGCAGCTTAGATATCCAGGGTGGGACCGGGGAGCTGTTTTTT
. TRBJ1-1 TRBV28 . CASSWGRYTEAFF TGTGCCAGCAGTTGGGGCAGGTACACTGAAGCTTTCTTT
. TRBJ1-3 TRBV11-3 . CASSFGTGDSGNTIYF TGTGCCAGCAGCTTTGGCACCGGAGACTCTGGAAACACCATATATTTT
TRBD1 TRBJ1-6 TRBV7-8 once CASSPSNRGGNSPLHF TGTGCCAGCAGTCCTTCCAACAGGGGTGGCAATTCACCCCTCCACTTT
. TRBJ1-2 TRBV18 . CASSPGRGHGYTF TGTGCCAGCTCCCCGGGCAGGGGACATGGCTACACCTTC
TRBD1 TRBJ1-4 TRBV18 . CASSAQTGLYEKLFF TGTGCCAGCTCAGCACAGACAGGGCTATATGAAAAACTGTTTTTT
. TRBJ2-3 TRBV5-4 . CASSLESLTTGDTQYF TGTGCCAGCAGCTTGGAGTCACTAACTACGGGGGATACGCAGTATTTT
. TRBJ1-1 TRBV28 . CASRSQGILPGNTEAFF TGTGCCAGCAGATCACAGGGTATATTACCGGGGAACACTGAAGCTTTCTTT
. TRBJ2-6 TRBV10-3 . CAIRSTVSGANVLTF TGTGCCATCAGGTCGACAGTCTCTGGGGCCAACGTCCTGACTTTC
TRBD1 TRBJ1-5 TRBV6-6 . CASTSGQGANQPQHF TGTGCCAGCACATCGGGACAGGGGGCGAATCAGCCCCAGCATTTT
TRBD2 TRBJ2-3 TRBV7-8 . CASSLVGLRLAGGGSTDTQYF TGTGCCAGCAGCTTAGTAGGGTTGAGGCTAGCGGGGGGCGGAAGCACAGATACGCAGTATTTT
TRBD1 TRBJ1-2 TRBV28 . CASTLTGTGALGYTF TGTGCCAGCACCCTGACCGGGACAGGGGCGTTGGGCTACACCTTC
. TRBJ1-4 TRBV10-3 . CAIRSPGDGEKLFF TGTGCCATCAGGTCGCCCGGGGATGGGGAAAAACTGTTTTTT
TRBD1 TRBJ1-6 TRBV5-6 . CASSLGTGGNSPLHF TGTGCCAGCAGCCTCGGGACAGGGGGAAATTCACCCCTCCACTTT
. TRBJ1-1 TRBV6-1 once CASSEEEGRTEAFF TGTGCCAGCAGTGAAGAGGAGGGGAGAACTGAAGCTTTCTTT
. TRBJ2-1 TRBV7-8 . CASRGGGSYNEQFF TGTGCCAGCAGGGGAGGGGGCTCCTACAATGAGCAGTTCTTC
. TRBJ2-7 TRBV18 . CASSPQQEQYF TGTGCCAGCTCACCACAACAGGAGCAGTACTTC
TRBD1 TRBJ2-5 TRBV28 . CASSFLTGGQETQYF TGTGCCAGCAGTTTTCTGACAGGGGGCCAAGAGACCCAGTACTTC
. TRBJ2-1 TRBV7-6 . CASSFGAVANEQFF TGTGCCAGCAGCTTCGGAGCCGTAGCTAACGAGCAGTTCTTC
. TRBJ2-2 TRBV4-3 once CASSQDDSRGELFF TGCGCCAGCAGCCAAGATGATAGCCGCGGGGAGCTGTTTTTT
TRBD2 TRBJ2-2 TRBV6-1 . CASSENGAGVAGELFF TGTGCCAGCAGTGAGAATGGAGCGGGAGTCGCCGGGGAGCTGTTTTTT
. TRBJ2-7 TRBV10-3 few CAISGGDEQYF TGTGCCATCAGTGGGGGGGACGAGCAGTACTTC
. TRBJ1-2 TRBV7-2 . CASSHGQGQEGNYGYTF TGTGCCAGCAGCCACGGCCAGGGGCAAGAGGGTAACTATGGCTACACCTTC
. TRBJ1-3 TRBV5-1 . CASSRDDTEGSGNTIYF TGCGCCAGCAGCCGAGACGACACCGAGGGCTCTGGAAACACCATATATTTT
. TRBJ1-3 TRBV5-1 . CASSLPGDGSGNTIYF TGCGCCAGCAGCTTGCCAGGCGACGGCTCTGGAAACACCATATATTTT
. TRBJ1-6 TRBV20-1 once CSASSDNNSPLHF TGCAGTGCTAGTTCGGACAATAATTCACCCCTCCACTTT
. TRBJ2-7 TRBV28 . CASSNGAVYEQYF TGTGCCAGCAGTAACGGAGCGGTCTACGAGCAGTACTTC
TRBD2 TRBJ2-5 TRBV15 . CATSIPLGGRETQYF TGTGCCACCAGCATACCCCTGGGGGGGAGAGAGACCCAGTACTTC
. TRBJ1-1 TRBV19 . CASSSPRGGWTEAFF TGTGCCAGTAGTAGCCCTCGGGGAGGGTGGACTGAAGCTTTCTTT
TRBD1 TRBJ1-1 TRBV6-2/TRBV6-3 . CASSPDSTGWTEAFF TGTGCCAGCAGCCCGGACTCGACAGGGTGGACTGAAGCTTTCTTT
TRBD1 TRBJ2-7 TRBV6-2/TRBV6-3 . CASSYNPGGLNYEQYF TGTGCCAGCAGTTACAACCCAGGGGGCTTGAACTACGAGCAGTACTTC
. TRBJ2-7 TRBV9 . CASSVGTIQSGEQYF TGTGCCAGCAGCGTAGGGACTATTCAAAGTGGGGAGCAGTACTTC
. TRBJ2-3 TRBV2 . CASSEQSTDTQYF TGTGCCAGCAGTGAGCAGAGCACAGATACGCAGTATTTT
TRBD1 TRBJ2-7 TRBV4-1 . CASSLSGGSSYEQYF TGCGCCAGCAGTCTTTCAGGGGGCTCCTCCTACGAGCAGTACTTC
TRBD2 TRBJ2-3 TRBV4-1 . CASSQQRENTDTQYF TGCGCCAGCAGCCAACAGCGGGAGAACACAGATACGCAGTATTTT
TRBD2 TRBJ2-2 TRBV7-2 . CASRSRSGGYSGELFF TGTGCCAGCAGATCGAGGAGCGGGGGCTATTCCGGGGAGCTGTTTTTT
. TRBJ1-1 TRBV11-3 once CASSSPENTNTEAFF TGTGCCAGCAGCTCCCCCGAAAACACGAACACTGAAGCTTTCTTT
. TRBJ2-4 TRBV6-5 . CASTEGADGNIQYF TGTGCCAGCACGGAGGGGGCTGACGGAAACATTCAGTACTTC
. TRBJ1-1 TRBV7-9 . CASSLSSEETEAFF TGTGCCAGCAGCCTTAGCAGCGAAGAGACTGAAGCTTTCTTT
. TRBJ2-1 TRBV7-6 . CASSLKNSVHSYNEQFF TGTGCCAGCAGCTTGAAAAACTCGGTCCACTCCTACAATGAGCAGTTCTTC
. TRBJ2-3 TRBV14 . CASSPPGFSTDTQYF TGTGCCAGCAGCCCCCCCGGGTTCTCGACAGATACGCAGTATTTT
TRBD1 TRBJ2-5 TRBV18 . CASSPGQGARETQYF TGTGCCAGCTCACCAGGACAGGGGGCAAGGGAGACCCAGTACTTC
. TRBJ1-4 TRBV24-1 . CATSDPSQSNEKLFF TGTGCCACCAGTGATCCTTCACAGTCGAATGAAAAACTGTTTTTT
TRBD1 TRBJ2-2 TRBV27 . CASSPDNRGNTGELFF TGTGCCAGCAGTCCGGATAACAGGGGAAATACCGGGGAGCTGTTTTTT
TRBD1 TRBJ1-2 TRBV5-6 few CASSLVTGVGYGYTF TGTGCCAGCAGCTTGGTGACAGGGGTAGGCTATGGCTACACCTTC
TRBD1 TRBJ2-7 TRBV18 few CASSPGQSYEQYF TGTGCCAGCTCACCGGGACAGTCCTACGAGCAGTACTTC
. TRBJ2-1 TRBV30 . CAWSLANTYNEQFF TGTGCCTGGAGTCTAGCAAACACTTACAATGAGCAGTTCTTC
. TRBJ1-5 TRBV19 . CASSSQGLSNQPQHF TGTGCCAGTAGTTCTCAGGGGCTTAGCAATCAGCCCCAGCATTTT
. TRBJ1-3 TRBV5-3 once CARSLDTHSGNTIYF TGTGCCAGAAGCTTGGACACGCACTCTGGAAACACCATATATTTT
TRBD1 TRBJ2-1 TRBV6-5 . CASSSSGTGGYNEQFF TGTGCCAGCAGTTCCTCCGGGACAGGCGGATACAATGAGCAGTTCTTC
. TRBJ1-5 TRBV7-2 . CASSLSPYSNQPQHF TGTGCCAGCAGCTTGTCCCCCTATAGCAATCAGCCCCAGCATTTT
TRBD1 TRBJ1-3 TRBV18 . CASSPQGPSSGNTIYF TGTGCCAGCTCGCCACAGGGGCCGTCTTCTGGAAACACCATATATTTT
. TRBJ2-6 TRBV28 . CASTPSWANVLTF TGTGCCAGCACCCCGAGTTGGGCCAACGTCCTGACTTTC
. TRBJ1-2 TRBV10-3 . CAISERGVNYGYTF TGTGCCATCAGTGAGCGGGGGGTCAACTATGGCTACACCTTC
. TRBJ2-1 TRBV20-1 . CSASTGVYNEQFF TGCAGTGCTAGTACGGGAGTCTACAATGAGCAGTTCTTC